Below are 24 T cell receptor beta chains sequenced from a single sample in a study of CD8 T cells in ankylosing spondylitis. TCRdb reprocessed the 5' RACE reads with MiXCR, giving one entry per CDR3 protein. Of 200,000 to 250,000 distinct CDR3 sequences in the sample, roughly a tenth were seen once. Sequenced input: blood, either unsorted or a sorted T cell fraction (not recorded which). The source is a male donor with ankylosing spondylitis or in good health (not recorded which).

Many counts were recorded for this clonotype. This chain links TRBV6-1 with TRBJ2-3; D might be TRBD2 (5 bases). V lost 7 bases and J 0 bases, leaving 11 bases between the germline ends. This CDR3 contains 14 residues. Germline lookup yields CDR1 MNHNS and CDR2 SASEGT. In nucleotides, the CDR3 is TGTGCCAGCACCCAGGACTTCAGCACAGATACGCAGTATTTT. This sequence encodes CASTQDFSTDTQYF.

The sample holds many counts of this clonotype. This sequence joins TRBV5-1 and TRBJ1-6; possibly TRBD1 for D (5 bases). There are 14 residues in the CDR3. The V end lost 3 bases, the J end lost 9 bases, and 13 bases lay between the germline ends. Per germline, CDR1 SGHRS and CDR2 YFSETQ. CDR3: CASSSDGGSSPLHF. CDR3 nucleotide sequence: TGCGCCAGCAGCTCCGACGGGGGGAGTTCACCCCTCCACTTT. Combining the CDR3 with reference TRBV5-1 and TRBJ1-6 gives the whole variable domain KAGVTQTPRYLIKTRGQQVTLSCSPISGHRSVSWYQQTPGQGLQFLFEYFSETQRNKGNFPGRFSGRQFSNSRSEMNVSTLELGDSALYLCASSSDGGSSPLHFGNGTRLTVT.

The table lists this clonotype with many counts. The V gene is TRBV27, the J gene TRBJ2-3, with D perhaps TRBD2 (7 bases). The ends were cut back, 7 bases at V and 5 bases at J, with 19 bases in the middle. Germline-derived CDR1 and CDR2 are MNHEY and SMNVEV (reference sequence). The CDR3 is 15 amino acids. The CDR3 nucleotides read TGTGCCAGCACCCCCGGGGAGGGGGACGGAGATACGCAGTATTTT. Its translation: CASTPGEGDGDTQYF.

This clonotype was found once. V is TRBV7-2 and J is TRBJ2-1, with 7 bases matching TRBD1. Germline CDR1 is SGHTA and CDR2 is FQGNSA. J was trimmed by 2 bases and V by 4 bases; bases with no gene match: 5. The CDR3 is made up of 15 amino acids. The CDR3 DNA is TGTACCAGCAGCTCGACAGGGTTAGCCTACAATGAGCAGTTCTTC. Translation gives CTSSSTGLAYNEQFF.

This chain uses TRBV24-1 with TRBJ2-3, with D uncertain. The CDR3 is 15 amino acids. The V gene's germline CDR1 is KGHDR and CDR2 SFDVKD. V dropped 2 bases and J dropped 3 bases, with 11 bases sitting between them. The CDR3: CATSDSKVGTDTQYF. The CDR3 nucleotides are TGTGCCACCAGTGATTCTAAAGTCGGGACAGATACGCAGTATTTT.

There are a few counts of this clonotype. A much bigger clone sits one base away, suggesting this may be a read error. The V and J genes are TRBV9 and TRBJ2-1; 7 bases map to TRBD1. J was trimmed by 0 bases and V by 7 bases; bases with no gene match: 4. Germline V gene data show CDR1 as SGDLS and CDR2 as YYNGEE. The CDR3 sequence is 14 residues long. As DNA, the CDR3 is TGTGCCAGCGGGGGACAGAGCTCCTACAATGAGCAGTTCTTC. Translated: CASGGQSSYNEQFF.

This clonotype was seen many times. The V call is TRBV4-1, the J call TRBJ2-5, with D perhaps TRBD2 (7 bases). The CDR3 is made up of 15 amino acids. The V gene lost 3 bases and the J gene lost 5 bases, with 16 bases spanning the gap. Germline lookup yields CDR1 MGHRA and CDR2 YSYEKL. CDR3 loop: CASSQRGGRGETQYF. The CDR3 nucleotides read TGCGCCAGCAGCCAGCGCGGGGGTAGGGGGGAGACCCAGTACTTC.

This clonotype was recorded many times. The J gene is TRBJ1-1, the V gene TRBV6-1, with D unresolved. Trimming left V 0 bases short and J 7 bases short, with 9 bases between. The CDR3 is 13 residues long. Germline V gives CDR1 MNHNS, CDR2 SASEGT. The CDR3 region is CASSEAGDGEAFF. CDR3 in DNA: TGTGCCAGCAGTGAAGCGGGCGACGGTGAAGCTTTCTTT.

The V call is TRBV11-1, the J call TRBJ1-3; possibly TRBD1 for D (5 bases). The V and J ends lost 4 bases and 5 bases respectively, with 27 bases between them. Germline V gives CDR1 SGHAT, CDR2 FQDESV (reference sequence). The CDR3 extends over 19 amino acids. CDR3 sequence (DNA): TGTGCCAGCAGCTCCCTGGCGGCCTCGTACCGGGACCCTCGAAACACCATATATTTT. Its protein product is CASSSLAASYRDPRNTIYF.

In its sample, this clonotype was seen many times. The chain employs TRBV27 and TRBJ2-3; TRBD2 matches 9 bases. The CDR3 is 14 amino acids. V lost 8 bases to trimming and J lost 1 base; unmatched junction nucleotides: 4. Germline V gene lookup returns CDR1 MNHEY and CDR2 SMNVEV (reference sequence). The CDR3 DNA reads as TGTGCCAGCTGGGAGCGGGGGGGCACAGATACGCAGTATTTT. As protein: CASWERGGTDTQYF.

This clonotype was detected ten times or more. The gene calls are TRBV6-1 and TRBJ2-4; weak D call: TRBD2 (6 bases). V gave up 6 bases and J gave up 6 bases, with 15 bases separating them. The V gene's germline CDR1 is MNHNS and CDR2 SASEGT. The CDR3 consists of 14 residues. The CDR3 bases are TGTGCCAGCAGCCGAGTAGCGGATTTAAACATTCAGTACTTC. Its translation is CASSRVADLNIQYF.

The rearrangement uses TRBV7-6 and TRBJ2-3, with D hard to call. This CDR3 region has 13 residues. Germline V gene data show CDR1 as SGHVS and CDR2 as FNYEAQ. V was trimmed by 5 bases and J by 5 bases, leaving 11 bases between them. CDR3 sequence: CASSPQPGDTQYF. CDR3 sequence (DNA): TGTGCCAGCAGCCCCCAACCAGGAGATACGCAGTATTTT.

This chain joins TRBV27 and TRBJ1-5; no firm D call. CDR3 length equals 13 residues. Trimming took 3 bases from V and 7 from J, leaving 10 bases between them. Germline CDR1 reads MNHEY; CDR2 reads SMNVEV (reference sequence). CDR3 bases: TGTGCCAGCAGTTTGCTGGCGGGGCAGCCCCAGCATTTT. This sequence encodes CASSLLAGQPQHF.

This clonotype was observed many times. The chain is built from TRBV6-1 and TRBJ1-1, with no clear D. The V gene lost 8 bases and the J gene lost 7 bases, with 23 bases spanning the gap. The CDR3 covers 15 residues. Per germline, CDR1 MNHNS and CDR2 SASEGT. CDR3 protein: CASRLAGSPFGEAFF. The CDR3 coding sequence is TGTGCCAGCCGCCTGGCGGGGTCACCGTTCGGTGAAGCTTTCTTT.

There are a few counts of this clonotype. The rearrangement links TRBV7-9 to TRBJ2-7, with 7 bases identical to TRBD2. V lost 3 bases to trimming and J lost 5 bases; unmatched junction nucleotides: 10. The CDR3 runs to 15 residues. Per germline, CDR1 SEHNR and CDR2 FQNEAQ (reference sequence). CDR3 nucleotides: TGTGCCAGCAGCTTTTCTCGCGGGAGCAGAAACGAGCAGTACTTC. Protein: CASSFSRGSRNEQYF. The variable domain in full, completed from reference TRBV7-9 and TRBJ2-7, reads DTGVSQNPRHKITKRGQNVTFRCDPISEHNRLYWYRQTLGQGPEFLTYFQNEAQLEKSRLLSDRFSAERPKGSFSTLEIQRTEQGDSAMYLCASSFSRGSRNEQYFGPGTRLTVT.

This clonotype was detected ten times or more. This chain joins TRBV12-3 or TRBV12-4 and TRBJ1-5, with 8 bases matching TRBD1. This CDR3 comprises 14 residues. V lost 7 bases, J lost 5 bases, and 7 bases stayed unmatched. CDR3 in DNA: TGTGCCAGCACCCTCGACAGGGGTGATCAGCCCCAGCATTTT. It codes for CASTLDRGDQPQHF.

This clonotype was observed many times. V is TRBV4-1 and J is TRBJ1-2; D is unresolved. The CDR3 totals 16 residues. Germline V lookup: CDR1 MGHRA, CDR2 YSYEKL. The germline V and J ends were trimmed by 0 bases and 8 bases, with 19 bases remaining between them. CDR3: CASSQDPEDKLAGYTF. As DNA, the CDR3 is TGCGCCAGCAGCCAAGATCCAGAAGACAAGCTGGCCGGCTACACCTTC.

This clonotype turned up a few times. The J gene is TRBJ2-3, the V gene TRBV7-9; perhaps TRBD1 as D (6 bases). This CDR3 contains 14 residues. The germline V gene encodes CDR1 SEHNR and CDR2 FQNEAQ (reference sequence). Deletions cut 0 bases from V and 4 bases from J, with 8 bases between. The CDR3 nucleotides are TGTGCCAGCAGCTTAGCGCAGGGGTCAGATACGCAGTATTTT. It translates to CASSLAQGSDTQYF.

This clonotype was observed many times. The rearrangement joins TRBV2 to TRBJ2-7, with TRBD1 as a possible D gene (5 bases). Germline loops: CDR1 SNHLY, CDR2 FYNNEI. This CDR3 region has 13 residues. V was pared by 1 base and J by 9 bases, with 13 bases between. CDR3 sequence reads: CASSEGQGVAQYF. The CDR3 DNA sequence: TGTGCCAGCAGTGAAGGACAAGGGGTAGCGCAGTACTTC.

The sample holds many counts of this clonotype. One junction end disagrees with the germline gene, perhaps due to a read error. This chain links TRBV6-1 with TRBJ2-3, with 8 bases that match TRBD2. Germline V gene lookup returns CDR1 MNHNS and CDR2 SASEGT. CDR3 length equals 16 residues. In DNA form, the CDR3 reads TGTGCCAGCAGCTCTTTCGGGCTAGCGGGCACGGATACGCAGTATTTT. As protein: CASSSFGLAGTDTQYF.

This clonotype was counted ten times or more. The chain recombines TRBV6-5 with TRBJ1-1; D not certain. CDR3 length equals 17 residues. CDR1 and CDR2 from the germline V gene are MNHEY and SVGAGI. The V end lost 0 bases, the J end lost 1 base, and 15 bases lay between the germline ends. The CDR3 reads CASSYSMGYGGNTEAFF. The CDR3 DNA reads as TGTGCCAGCAGTTACTCGATGGGGTATGGCGGGAACACTGAAGCTTTCTTT.

This clonotype was seen at least ten times. The V and J genes are TRBV20-1 and TRBJ2-1, with 12 nucleotides matching TRBD2. The CDR3 runs 16 residues. The J segment lost 9 bases and the V segment lost 3 bases, leaving 12 bases of the junction unmatched. Germline V gene lookup returns CDR1 DFQATT and CDR2 SNEGSKA (reference sequence). The CDR3 DNA reads TGCAGTGCTAGGAAACCTAGCGGGGGGGCCGATTTTGAGCAGTTCTTC. It yields the protein CSARKPSGGADFEQFF.

This clonotype was picked up many times. The rearrangement uses TRBV15 and TRBJ1-1; D may be TRBD1 (5 bases). The CDR3 contains 17 residues. Trimming took 0 bases from V and 4 from J, leaving 18 bases between them. Germline loops: CDR1 LNHNV, CDR2 YYDKDF (reference sequence). The CDR3 DNA reads TGTGCCACCAGCAGAGACAATAGGGGCGAAGGGGCCACTGAAGCTTTCTTT. The encoded protein is CATSRDNRGEGATEAFF.

This clonotype was counted at least ten times. The chain combines TRBV5-1 with TRBJ1-3; 10 nucleotides align to TRBD1. The V gene end was trimmed by 4 bases and the J gene end by 6 bases; junction bases not matched to a gene: 7. CDR3 length: 15 residues. Germline loops: CDR1 SGHRS, CDR2 YFSETQ. CDR3 protein: CASSRTGGGENTIYF. DNA of the CDR3: TGCGCCAGCAGCCGGACAGGGGGGGGTGAAAACACCATATATTTT.